Each of the 20 T cell receptor beta chains below was sequenced from the same sample in a study of OX40 agonist ivuxolimab in advanced cancers. Profiled with immunoSEQ multiplex PCR; TCRdb holds only in-frame clones, not every one. The table records fewer than 70,000 clones, more than 85% of them present only once. The sample in question was CD4+ or CD8+ T cells sorted from blood, obtained in a trial of the OX40 agonist ivuxolimab. The receptor source for this set is an adult with an advanced solid tumor such as melanoma, head and neck, liver or kidney cancer.

This chain links TRBV2 with TRBJ1-1; the D is unclear. The CDR3 is 13 amino acids. The V gene's germline CDR1 is SNHLY and CDR2 FYNNEI. Trimming pared 7 bases from V and 2 bases from J, leaving 11 bases between. CDR3 coding DNA: TGTGCCAGCAAAAGGGATATAAACACTGAAGCTTTCTTT. Translation gives CASKRDINTEAFF.

The rearrangement joins TRBV7-9 to TRBJ2-3; D call uncertain. Germline CDR1 reads SEHNR; CDR2 reads FQNEAQ (reference sequence). V dropped 9 bases and J dropped 10 bases, with 8 bases sitting between them. The CDR3 contains 9 residues. This CDR3 is CARYVAQYF. CDR3 nucleotide sequence: TGTGCCAGGTACGTGGCGCAGTATTTT.

The V gene is TRBV19, the J gene TRBJ1-6; 8 bases fit TRBD1. V was pared by 3 bases and J by 8 bases, with 3 bases of the junction left unmatched. Germline assignment: CDR1 LNHDA and CDR2 SQIVND (reference sequence). The CDR3 runs 14 residues. The CDR3 nucleotides are TGTGCCAGTAGTATTATACAGGGGGATTCACCCCTCCACTTT. Its protein product is CASSIIQGDSPLHF.

The genes are TRBV5-4 and TRBJ1-1; D is undetermined. Germline CDR1 and CDR2: SGHNT and YYREEE (reference sequence). V dropped 4 bases and J dropped 6 bases, with 13 bases sitting between them. This CDR3 is 13 amino acids long. CDR3 sequence reads: CASSSLSRPEAFF. The DNA for the CDR3 is TGTGCCAGCAGCAGCTTAAGCCGTCCTGAAGCTTTCTTT.

This clone occurred once. This rearrangement joins TRBV6-4 to TRBJ1-6; the D is unclear. Per the germline V gene, CDR1 is MRHNA and CDR2 is SNTAGT. V shed 2 bases and J shed 7 bases, with 6 bases lying between them. The CDR3 has 13 residues. The CDR3 region has the DNA TGTGCCAGCAGTGACGAGGCGAATTCACCCCTCCACTTT. Translated: CASSDEANSPLHF.

This rearrangement joins TRBV11-3 to TRBJ2-2; 7 nucleotides agree with TRBD2. Per germline, CDR1 SGHNT and CDR2 YENEEA. V dropped 1 base and J dropped 4; count of bases not matched to a gene: 3. This CDR3 is 15 amino acids long. In nucleotides, the CDR3 is TGTGCCAGCAGCTTAGCCTCTAGCGGCACCGGGGAGCTGTTTTTT. Amino acid sequence: CASSLASSGTGELFF.

A word on this clone: Relative to the germline gene, one junction end is altered; a read error may explain this. The CDR3 bases are TGTGCCAGCGGTTTACAGAATCAGCCCCAGCATTTT. Its translation is CASGLQNQPQHF. This sequence joins TRBV28 and TRBJ1-5, with D unclear. This CDR3 has 12 amino acids. Germline V gene lookup returns CDR1 MDHEN and CDR2 SYDVKM. Full variable domain (outside the CDR3, taken from reference TRBV28 and TRBJ1-5): DVKVTQSSRYLVKRTGEKVFLECVQDMDHENMFWYRQDPGLGLRLIYFSYDVKMKEKGDIPEGYSVSREKKERFSLILESASTNQTSMYLCASGLQNQPQHFGDGTRLSIL.

This clone was recorded once. CDR3 nucleotide sequence: TGTGCCAGCAGCTTATTGGCGTCAGGGGGCCGTGAGCAGTTCTTC. Encoded protein: CASSLLASGGREQFF. The chain joins TRBV5-5 to TRBJ2-1; TRBD1 aligns across 8 bases. CDR1 and CDR2 from the germline V gene are SGHKS and YYEKEE (reference sequence). J lost 9 bases, V lost 2 bases, and 10 bases had no gene match. The CDR3 runs 15 residues.

The rearrangement joins TRBV6-5 to TRBJ2-7; perhaps TRBD1 as D (6 bases). Trimming took off 6 bases at V and 2 bases at J, with 14 bases between the two ends. CDR1 is MNHEY and CDR2 is SVGAGI in the germline V gene. The CDR3 is 14 residues long. CDR3 DNA sequence: TGTGCCAGCAGACTACCGGGACAAACCTACGAGCAGTACTTC. It codes for CASRLPGQTYEQYF.

The J gene is TRBJ1-1, the V gene TRBV27; a weak D match, TRBD1 (5 bases). Germline V lookup: CDR1 MNHEY, CDR2 SMNVEV (reference sequence). There are 13 residues in the CDR3. Trimming took off 5 bases at V and 12 bases at J, with 19 bases between the two ends. CDR3 coding DNA: TGTGCCAGCAGTCCTTTCTTGGAGACAGTTCCTTTCTTT. Its protein is CASSPFLETVPFF.

This clone was found once. The rearrangement uses TRBV6-6 and TRBJ2-5, with TRBD2 as a possible D gene (6 bases). CDR3 size: 14 residues. Germline V gene sequence: CDR1 MNHNY, CDR2 SVGAGI (reference sequence). Trimming stripped 6 bases from V and 5 bases from J, with 16 bases between. The CDR3 DNA is TGTGCCAGCAGCCCCCCTATCCTAGCGGAGACCCAGTACTTC. This sequence encodes CASSPPILAETQYF.

The gene calls are TRBV9 and TRBJ1-1; weak D call: TRBD1 (5 bases). The length of the CDR3 is 18 residues. Germline loops: CDR1 SGDLS, CDR2 YYNGEE. The germline V and J ends were trimmed by 3 bases and 1 base, with 22 bases remaining between them. The CDR3 DNA reads TGTGCCAGCAGCGCAGGGATAGGGAGAGAGGTATGGAACACTGAAGCTTTCTTT. It is translated as CASSAGIGREVWNTEAFF.

The chain uses TRBV28 and TRBJ1-5; D is unclear. Trimming cost V 5 bases and J 7 bases, with 12 bases left between them. This CDR3 is built from 13 residues. Germline CDR1 reads MDHEN; CDR2 reads SYDVKM. The CDR3 bases are TGTGCCAGCAGTCGGGCCTTGGAACAGCCCCAGCATTTT. This encodes CASSRALEQPQHF.

This chain uses TRBV29-1 with TRBJ1-1; tentative D call: TRBD1 (6 bases). V lost 5 bases and J 3 bases, leaving 22 bases between the germline ends. CDR1 is SQVTM and CDR2 is ANQGSEA in the germline V gene. The CDR3 totals 16 residues. CDR3 residues: CSVKNPTGIRDTEAFF. The DNA for the CDR3 is TGCAGCGTTAAAAACCCTACAGGGATTAGGGACACTGAAGCTTTCTTT.

J is TRBJ1-6 and V is TRBV14; weak D call: TRBD1 (6 bases). The germline V gene has CDR1 SGHDN and CDR2 FVKESK. The CDR3 has 13 residues. V was pared by 5 bases and J by 7 bases, with 9 bases between. CDR3 region: CASSGTPNSPLHF. The CDR3 nucleotides are TGTGCCAGCAGCGGGACACCCAATTCACCCCTCCACTTT.

The chain couples TRBV18 to TRBJ1-3; D perhaps matches TRBD1 (6 bases). Trimming took 3 bases from V and 3 from J, leaving 12 bases between them. The CDR3 is made up of 15 amino acids. Germline CDR1 and CDR2: KGHSH and LQKENI. The CDR3 spells CASSPRGGYGNTIYF. CDR3 bases: TGTGCCAGCTCACCGAGGGGGGGCTATGGAAACACCATATATTTT.

This clone was detected only once. This chain connects TRBV11-3 to TRBJ2-2; TRBD1 agrees at 9 bases. Losses at the gene ends were 8 bases for V and 6 bases for J; bases not matched to a gene: 7. In germline, CDR1 is SGHNT, CDR2 YENEEA. CDR3 size: 14 residues. CDR3 region: CASGRDRVAGELFF. In DNA form, the CDR3 reads TGTGCCAGCGGACGGGACAGGGTAGCCGGGGAGCTGTTTTTT.

This chain uses TRBV5-6 with TRBJ1-5; 7 bases align to TRBD1. The CDR3 spans 14 residues. The germline gives CDR1 SGHDT, CDR2 YYEEEE. The V and J ends lost 4 bases and 3 bases, in that order; junction bases with no gene match: 4. The CDR3 sequence is CASSIGQANQPQHF. For the CDR3, the DNA is TGTGCCAGCAGCATCGGACAGGCCAATCAGCCCCAGCATTTT.

The chain employs TRBV9 and TRBJ1-4; D is unresolved. Germline V gives CDR1 SGDLS, CDR2 YYNGEE. The CDR3 totals 16 residues. Trimming shortened V by 0 bases and J by 0 bases, and 9 bases separated the two germline ends. CDR3 in amino acids: CASSVAEDSTNEKLFF. CDR3 nucleotides: TGTGCCAGCAGCGTAGCTGAAGATTCAACTAATGAAAAACTGTTTTTT. Full variable domain (missing parts from reference TRBV9 and TRBJ1-4): DSGVTQTPKHLITATGQRVTLRCSPRSGDLSVYWYQQSLDQGLQFLIQYYNGEERAKGNILERFSAQQFPDLHSELNLSSLELGDSALYFCASSVAEDSTNEKLFFGSGTQLSVL.

This chain uses TRBV4-3 with TRBJ2-1, with 10 bases that match TRBD2. Trimming at V came to 3 bases and at J to 4 bases, leaving 6 bases not matched to a gene. Per the germline V gene, CDR1 is LGHNA and CDR2 is YSLEER. This CDR3 comprises 16 residues. CDR3 sequence reads: CASSQGLAGAYNEQFF. The CDR3 DNA follows: TGCGCCAGCAGCCAGGGTCTAGCGGGGGCTTACAATGAGCAGTTCTTC.